The 14 T cell receptor beta chains listed next were all sequenced from one sample in a study of human T cells and chemical hapten exposure. TCRdb fed the RACE reads into MiXCR, producing one record per CDR3 protein. Of 80,000 or so distinct CDR3 sequences listed, about 10% are singletons. As to time point: patch test 1, 2 weeks after DPC sensitization. Treatment: therapeutic diphenylcyclopropenone sensitization with weekly scalp DPC. Material: whole blood, obtained in connection with sensitization to the hapten diphenylcyclopropenone (DPC). The receptors derive from a woman aged 45-65 years with alopecia areata. Some clones in this sample may be carry-over from other donors' samples.

The chain has TRBV10-3 and TRBJ2-1, with a tentative D call TRBD2 (5 bases). The CDR3 is 11 amino acids. V lost 10 bases, J lost 8 bases, and 12 bases lay in between. Germline V gene data show CDR1 as ENHRY and CDR2 as SYGVKD. The chain's CDR3 is CATSSSYEQFF. The CDR3 coding sequence is TGTGCCACGTCCTCTAGCTATGAGCAGTTCTTC.

The chain combines TRBV4-3 with TRBJ1-1; D perhaps matches TRBD1 (5 bases). The CDR3 sequence is 15 residues long. CDR1 LGHNA and CDR2 YSLEER come from the germline V gene. The germline V and J ends were trimmed by 1 base and 4 bases, with 13 bases remaining between them. CDR3 DNA sequence: TGCGCCAGCAGCCAAGGTGACAGATTGAGCACTGAAGCTTTCTTT. It is translated as CASSQGDRLSTEAFF.

This clonotype was recorded at least ten times. The V and J genes are TRBV20-1 and TRBJ1-5; TRBD1 aligns across 11 bases. The germline V gene has CDR1 DFQATT and CDR2 SNEGSKA (reference sequence). This CDR3 has 16 amino acids. Trimming cost V 1 base and J 6 bases; bases outside gene matches: 8. CDR3 amino acids: CSARGRTGGAGQPQHF. CDR3 bases: TGCAGTGCTAGAGGGAGGACAGGGGGCGCGGGTCAGCCCCAGCATTTT.

The DNA of the CDR3 is TGCAGTGCTGGACAGGGGAATCAGCCCCAGCATTTT. This translates into CSAGQGNQPQHF. The rearrangement links TRBV20-1 to TRBJ1-5, with TRBD1 identical over 9 bases. The germline CDR1 and CDR2 sequences are DFQATT and SNEGSKA (reference sequence). V lost 5 bases to trimming and J lost 4 bases; unmatched junction nucleotides: 0. The CDR3 sequence is 12 residues long.

The rearrangement uses TRBV12-3 or TRBV12-4 and TRBJ1-2; D is possibly TRBD1 (5 bases). This CDR3 contains 14 residues. The V gene lost 5 bases and the J gene lost 6 bases, with 16 bases spanning the gap. This CDR3 is CASSPTRGADGYTF. As DNA, the CDR3 is TGTGCCAGCAGTCCCACTCGGGGCGCTGATGGCTACACCTTC.

In the case of this clonotype: This could be a read error, since a much larger clone is one nucleotide away. The V and J genes are TRBV7-3 and TRBJ2-6; TRBD2 aligns across 11 bases. Germline assignment: CDR1 SGHTA and CDR2 FQGTGA. This CDR3 contains 18 residues. In DNA, the CDR3 is TGTGCCAGCAGCTTAGGGACTAGCGGATATTCCGGGGCCAACGACCTGACTTTC. It yields the protein CASSLGTSGYSGANDLTF.

In its sample, this clonotype was seen many times. V and J are TRBV20-1 and TRBJ1-1; TRBD1 agrees at 7 bases. This CDR3 is 10 amino acids long. V shed 3 bases and J 11 bases; nucleotides not matched to a gene: 3. The germline gives CDR1 DFQATT, CDR2 SNEGSKA (reference sequence). CDR3 nucleotides: TGCAGTGCTAGCGGCAGGGGGGCTTTCTTT. Translation gives CSASGRGAFF.

In its sample, this clonotype was seen many times. The gene calls are TRBV20-1 and TRBJ1-6; 10 nucleotides align to TRBD1. Germline values: CDR1 DFQATT, CDR2 SNEGSKA (reference sequence). The CDR3 spans 15 residues. After removal of 0 bases from V and 10 bases from J, the junction contained 6 bases not matched to a gene. The CDR3 protein is CSARDFGQGGSPLHF. The CDR3 region has the DNA TGCAGTGCTAGAGATTTTGGACAGGGGGGATCACCCCTCCACTTT.

This chain uses TRBV11-2 with TRBJ2-4; D remains unclear. Germline-derived CDR1 and CDR2 are SGHAT and FQNNGV. Trimming removed 1 base at V and 6 bases at J, with 7 bases between. The CDR3 is 13 residues long. The CDR3 DNA reads TGTGCCAGCAGCTTAGTAGGCGTAAACATTCAGTACTTC. This translates into CASSLVGVNIQYF.

In this sample, this clonotype turned up a few times. This chain connects TRBV7-9 to TRBJ2-5; D call uncertain. The V end lost 5 bases, the J end lost 5 bases, and 12 bases lay between the germline ends. The V gene's germline CDR1 is SEHNR and CDR2 FQNEAQ (reference sequence). The CDR3 consists of 13 residues. CDR3 in DNA: TGTGCCAGCAGCGAGCATGGTTATGAGACCCAGTACTTC. This gives the protein CASSEHGYETQYF.

This clonotype was picked up a small number of times. The gene calls are TRBV7-9 and TRBJ2-3, with 14 bases aligning to TRBD2. CDR1 is SEHNR and CDR2 is FQNEAQ in the germline V gene (reference sequence). This CDR3 region has 17 residues. The J segment lost 4 bases and the V segment lost 0 bases, leaving 3 bases of the junction unmatched. The CDR3 DNA is TGTGCCAGCAGCTTAGCGGGACTAGCGGGAGTTCCAGATACGCAGTATTTT. It translates to CASSLAGLAGVPDTQYF.

The rearrangement uses TRBV27 and TRBJ1-2, with 8 bases matching TRBD1. Germline V gene lookup returns CDR1 MNHEY and CDR2 SMNVEV (reference sequence). This CDR3 region has 14 residues. The ends lost 8 bases at V and 8 bases at J; junction bases unmatched: 13. The CDR3 sequence is CASAPSRQGRGYTF. CDR3 bases: TGTGCCAGCGCGCCGTCCCGACAGGGGAGGGGCTACACCTTC.

CDR3 nucleotides: TGTGCCAGCAGCCCAGGGGTATTCGGATCGAATGAGCAGTTCTTC. It translates to CASSPGVFGSNEQFF. V and J are TRBV13 and TRBJ2-1; D possibly corresponds to TRBD1 (6 bases). With 5 bases removed from V and 7 bases from J, the gap between germline ends came to 18 bases. CDR1 and CDR2 from the germline V gene are PRHDT and FYEKMQ (reference sequence). The CDR3 loop spans 15 amino acids. Complete variable domain (other parts from reference TRBV13 and TRBJ2-1): AAGVIQSPRHLIKEKRETATLKCYPIPRHDTVYWYQQGPGQDPQFLISFYEKMQSDKGSIPDRFSAQQFSDYHSELNMSSLELGDSALYFCASSPGVFGSNEQFFGPGTRLTVL.

This clonotype occurred many times. J is TRBJ2-6 and V is TRBV7-3; TRBD1 or TRBD2 may be the D gene (6 bases each). This CDR3 comprises 17 residues. V gave up 2 bases and J gave up 0 bases, with 11 bases separating them. Germline lookup yields CDR1 SGHTA and CDR2 FQGTGA. CDR3 protein: CASSLWGANSGANVLTF. The CDR3 DNA reads TGTGCCAGCAGCTTATGGGGGGCCAACTCTGGGGCCAACGTCCTGACTTTC.